A few counts support the clone carrying this TCR beta chain. Its cognate antigen is unknown. TCRdb re-derived calls from the 5' RACE reads in MiXCR, one entry per CDR3 protein. This repertoire shows 230,000 or so distinct CDR3 sequences, roughly a quarter found once; its top ten account for less than 0.75%. The source of the sample is a study of CD8 T cells in ankylosing spondylitis. Study outcomes and limitations: Significantly higher representation of disease-linked clones was reported for matched ankylosing spondylitis synovial fluid. Researchers report that disease-linked clones proved CD8+ and relatively rare in peripheral blood.

From germline, CDR1 is MNHNS and CDR2 SASEGT. The junction had 5 bases not matched to a gene; V was cut back by 8 bases and J by 3 bases. CDR3 length equals 13 residues. The clonotype was recovered from a male donor with ankylosing spondylitis or in good health (not recorded which). The sequenced sample was blood, either unsorted or a sorted T cell fraction (not recorded which). The J gene is TRBJ2-7, the V gene TRBV6-1, with 9 bases identical to TRBD1. The CDR3 spells CASVRGQGYEQYF. CDR3 sequence (DNA): TGTGCCAGCGTACGGGGACAGGGCTACGAGCAGTACTTC.